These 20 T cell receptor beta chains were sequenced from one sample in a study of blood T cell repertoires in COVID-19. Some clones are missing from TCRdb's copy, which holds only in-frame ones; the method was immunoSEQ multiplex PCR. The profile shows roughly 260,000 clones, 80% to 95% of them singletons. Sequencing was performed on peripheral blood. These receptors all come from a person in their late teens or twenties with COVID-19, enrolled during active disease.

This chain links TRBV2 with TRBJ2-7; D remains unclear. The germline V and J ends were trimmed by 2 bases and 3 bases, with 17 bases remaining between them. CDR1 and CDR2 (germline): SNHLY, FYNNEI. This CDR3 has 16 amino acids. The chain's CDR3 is CASSERVPAANYEQYF. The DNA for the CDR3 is TGTGCCAGCAGTGAACGGGTACCCGCTGCGAACTACGAGCAGTACTTC.

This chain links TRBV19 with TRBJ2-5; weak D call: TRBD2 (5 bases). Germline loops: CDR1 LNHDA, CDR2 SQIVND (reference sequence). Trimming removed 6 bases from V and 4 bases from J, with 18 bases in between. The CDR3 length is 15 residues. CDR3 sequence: CASSLGIGSGETQYF. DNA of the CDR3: TGTGCCAGTAGCCTCGGGATAGGAAGCGGAGAGACCCAGTACTTC.

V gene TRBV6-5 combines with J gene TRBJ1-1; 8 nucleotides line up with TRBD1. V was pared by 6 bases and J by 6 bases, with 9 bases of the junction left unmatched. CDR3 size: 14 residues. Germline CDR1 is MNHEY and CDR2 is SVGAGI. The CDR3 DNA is TGTGCCAGCAGCCCATGGCAGGGGGCCCCTGAAGCTTTCTTT. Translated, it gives CASSPWQGAPEAFF.

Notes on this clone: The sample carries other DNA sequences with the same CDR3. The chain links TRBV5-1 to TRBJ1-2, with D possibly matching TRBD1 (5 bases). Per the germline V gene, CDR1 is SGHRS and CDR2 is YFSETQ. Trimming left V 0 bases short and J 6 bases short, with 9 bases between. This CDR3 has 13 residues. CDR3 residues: CASSLGQGDGYTF. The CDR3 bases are TGCGCCAGCAGCTTGGGTCAGGGTGATGGCTACACCTTC.

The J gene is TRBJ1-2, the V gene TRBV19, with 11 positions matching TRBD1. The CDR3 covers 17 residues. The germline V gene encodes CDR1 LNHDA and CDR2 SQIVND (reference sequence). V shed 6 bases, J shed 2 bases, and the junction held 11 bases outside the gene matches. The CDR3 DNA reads TGTGCCAGTAGAGCGGACAGGGGGCCCGGGAAGAACTATGGCTACACCTTC. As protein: CASRADRGPGKNYGYTF.

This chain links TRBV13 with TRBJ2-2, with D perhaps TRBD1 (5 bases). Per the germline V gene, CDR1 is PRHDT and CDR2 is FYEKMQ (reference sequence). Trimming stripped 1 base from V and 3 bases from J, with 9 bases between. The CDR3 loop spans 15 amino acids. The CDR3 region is CASSLVGDYTGELFF. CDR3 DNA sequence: TGTGCCAGCAGCTTAGTAGGGGATTACACCGGGGAGCTGTTTTTT.

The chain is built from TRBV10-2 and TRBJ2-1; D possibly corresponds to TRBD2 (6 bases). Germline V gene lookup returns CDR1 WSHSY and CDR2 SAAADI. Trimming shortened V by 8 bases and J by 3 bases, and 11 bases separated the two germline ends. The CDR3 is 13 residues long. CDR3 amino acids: CASQGTRYNEQFF. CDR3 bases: TGCGCCAGCCAAGGGACTCGCTACAATGAGCAGTTCTTC.

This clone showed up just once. This CDR3 reads CASSYDSSRGYTF. The CDR3 bases are TGTGCCAGCAGTTACGACTCTTCTAGGGGCTACACCTTC. V gene TRBV6-5 combines with J gene TRBJ1-2; D gene unclear. V was trimmed by 2 bases and J by 8 bases, leaving 12 bases between them. The CDR3 runs to 13 residues. Germline CDR1 MNHEY, CDR2 SVGAGI.

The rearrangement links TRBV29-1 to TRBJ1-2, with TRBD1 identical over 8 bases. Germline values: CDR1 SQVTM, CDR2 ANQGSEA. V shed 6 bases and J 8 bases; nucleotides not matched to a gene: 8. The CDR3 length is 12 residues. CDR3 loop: CSVTQGARGYTF. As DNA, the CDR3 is TGCAGCGTGACCCAGGGGGCGCGGGGCTACACCTTC.

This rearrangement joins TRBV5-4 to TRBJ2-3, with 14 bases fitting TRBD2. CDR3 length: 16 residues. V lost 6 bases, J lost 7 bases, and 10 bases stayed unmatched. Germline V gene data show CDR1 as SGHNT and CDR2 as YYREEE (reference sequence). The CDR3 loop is CASTPPGLAGVNTQYF. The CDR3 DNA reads TGTGCCAGCACCCCGCCGGGACTAGCGGGAGTAAATACGCAGTATTTT.

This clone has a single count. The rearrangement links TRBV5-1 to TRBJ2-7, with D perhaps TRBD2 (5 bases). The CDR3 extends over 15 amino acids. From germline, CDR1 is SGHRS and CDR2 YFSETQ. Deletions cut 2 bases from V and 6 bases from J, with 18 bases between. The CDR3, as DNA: TGCGCCAGCAGCTTAACGGGGATAGGATTAGGCGAGCAGTACTTC. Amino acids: CASSLTGIGLGEQYF.

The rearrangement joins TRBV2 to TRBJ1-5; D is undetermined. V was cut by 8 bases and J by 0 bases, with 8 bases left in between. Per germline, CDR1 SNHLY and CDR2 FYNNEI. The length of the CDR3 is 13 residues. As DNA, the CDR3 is TGTGCCAGCGGAGTTTATAGCAATCAGCCCCAGCATTTT. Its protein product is CASGVYSNQPQHF.

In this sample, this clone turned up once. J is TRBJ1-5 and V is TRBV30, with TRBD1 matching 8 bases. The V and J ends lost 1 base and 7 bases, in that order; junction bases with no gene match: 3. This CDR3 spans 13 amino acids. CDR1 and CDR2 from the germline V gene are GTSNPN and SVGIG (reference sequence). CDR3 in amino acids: CAWSAHRGQPQHF. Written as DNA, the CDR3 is TGTGCCTGGAGTGCCCACAGGGGGCAGCCCCAGCATTTT.

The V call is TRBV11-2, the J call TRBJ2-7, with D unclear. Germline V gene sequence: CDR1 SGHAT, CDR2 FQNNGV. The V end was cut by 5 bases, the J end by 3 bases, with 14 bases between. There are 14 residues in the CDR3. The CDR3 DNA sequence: TGTGCCAGCAGCCTAGGGTCCGGTTACTACGAGCAGTACTTC. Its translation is CASSLGSGYYEQYF. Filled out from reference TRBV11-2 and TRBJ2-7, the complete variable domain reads EAGVAQSPRYKIIEKRQSVAFWCNPISGHATLYWYQQILGQGPKLLIQFQNNGVVDDSQLPKDRFSAERLKGVDSTLKIQPAKLEDSAVYLCASSLGSGYYEQYFGPGTRLTVT.

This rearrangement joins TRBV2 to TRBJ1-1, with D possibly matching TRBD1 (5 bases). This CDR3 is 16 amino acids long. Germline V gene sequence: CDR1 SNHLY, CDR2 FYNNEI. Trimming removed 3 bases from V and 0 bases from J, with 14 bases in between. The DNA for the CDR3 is TGTGCCAGCAGTGACTCACAGGAAGACATGAACACTGAAGCTTTCTTT. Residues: CASSDSQEDMNTEAFF.

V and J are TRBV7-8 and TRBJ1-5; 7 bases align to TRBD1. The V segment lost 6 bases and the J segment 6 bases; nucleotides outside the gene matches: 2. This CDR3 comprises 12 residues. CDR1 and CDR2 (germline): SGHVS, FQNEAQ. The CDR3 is CASRTGAQPQHF. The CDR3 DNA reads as TGTGCCAGCAGAACAGGGGCTCAGCCCCAGCATTTT.

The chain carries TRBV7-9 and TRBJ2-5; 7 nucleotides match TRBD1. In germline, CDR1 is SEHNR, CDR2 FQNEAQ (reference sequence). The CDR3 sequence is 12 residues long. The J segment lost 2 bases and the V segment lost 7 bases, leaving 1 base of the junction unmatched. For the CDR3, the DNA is TGTGCCAGCAAGGGACAGCAAGAGACCCAGTACTTC. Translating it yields CASKGQQETQYF.

The DNA for the CDR3 is TGCGCCAGCAGCCAAACCGGGACAGGAGTCTACGAGCAGTACTTC. This encodes CASSQTGTGVYEQYF. The rearrangement uses TRBV4-1 and TRBJ2-7, with 8 bases that match TRBD1. The CDR3 spans 15 residues. The V gene end was trimmed by 2 bases and the J gene end by 3 bases; junction bases not matched to a gene: 6. Germline values: CDR1 MGHRA, CDR2 YSYEKL.

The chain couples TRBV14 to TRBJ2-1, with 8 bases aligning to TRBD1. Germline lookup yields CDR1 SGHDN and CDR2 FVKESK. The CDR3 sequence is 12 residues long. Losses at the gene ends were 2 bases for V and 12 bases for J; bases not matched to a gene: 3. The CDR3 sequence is CASSQWGQAQFF. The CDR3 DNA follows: TGTGCCAGCAGCCAATGGGGACAGGCGCAGTTCTTC.

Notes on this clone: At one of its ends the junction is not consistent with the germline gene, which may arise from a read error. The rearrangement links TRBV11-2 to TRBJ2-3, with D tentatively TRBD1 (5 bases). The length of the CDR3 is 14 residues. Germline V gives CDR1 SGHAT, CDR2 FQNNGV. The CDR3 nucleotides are TGTGCCAGCAGTTTAGGGATGGGGCAGAACCTCAGGTATTTT. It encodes CASSLGMGQNLRYF.